This passage covers 19 T cell receptor beta chains from one sample sequenced in a study of early T cells in non-severe SARS-CoV-2 infection. TCRdb recomputed calls from the 5' RACE reads with MiXCR, one row per CDR3 protein. Here the sample spans about 77,000 distinct CDR3 sequences, roughly 4.7% being singletons. Material: whole blood, obtained at baseline. Receptor source: an adult who was a healthcare worker with PCR-confirmed SARS-CoV-2 infection or an uninfected control (not recorded which).

This clonotype has more than one count but fewer than ten. The CDR3 spells CASSQDVSAGSEKLFF. The CDR3 DNA sequence: TGTGCCAGCAGCCAGGACGTAAGTGCCGGCAGTGAAAAACTGTTTTTT. This chain links TRBV7-6 with TRBJ1-4; D gene unclear. CDR1 and CDR2 (germline): SGHVS, FNYEAQ. V was cut by 5 bases and J by 7 bases, with 20 bases left in between. The CDR3 spans 16 residues.

This clonotype was picked up many times. J is TRBJ1-1 and V is TRBV27; D unclear. V was cut by 5 bases and J by 3 bases, with 10 bases left in between. The CDR3 is 13 residues long. Germline V gene lookup returns CDR1 MNHEY and CDR2 SMNVEV (reference sequence). CDR3 loop: CASSPISDTEAFF. The CDR3, as DNA: TGTGCCAGCAGTCCCATCTCCGACACTGAAGCTTTCTTT.

This clonotype was counted many times. The chain links TRBV7-2 to TRBJ2-1; 8 bases are shared with TRBD2. Germline lookup yields CDR1 SGHTA and CDR2 FQGNSA. This CDR3 is 15 amino acids long. V lost 0 bases to trimming and J lost 5 bases; unmatched junction nucleotides: 3. Here the CDR3 DNA reads TGTGCCAGCAGCTTAGCGAGCGGGAGCGACAATGAGCAGTTCTTC. Translated, it gives CASSLASGSDNEQFF.

The chain uses TRBV7-9 and TRBJ1-1, with D uncertain. V lost 1 base to trimming and J lost 5 bases, with 17 bases between them. Per germline, CDR1 SEHNR and CDR2 FQNEAQ (reference sequence). This CDR3 region has 16 residues. The chain's CDR3 is CASSLGGVGAGTEAFF. The DNA for the CDR3 is TGTGCCAGCAGCTTAGGAGGTGTGGGCGCTGGGACTGAAGCTTTCTTT.

This clonotype appeared many times. The chain uses TRBV12-3 or TRBV12-4 and TRBJ2-1; D gene unclear. The V and J ends lost 5 bases and 10 bases respectively, with 12 bases between them. CDR3 length: 12 residues. CDR3 nucleotide sequence: TGTGCCAGCAGTCAACCCGTGGGGGAGCAGTTCTTC. Translated, it gives CASSQPVGEQFF.

In its sample, this clonotype was seen once. The V gene is TRBV4-2, the J gene TRBJ2-4; D ambiguous. V lost 0 bases and J lost 3, with 9 bases in between. This CDR3 has 15 residues. Germline V gives CDR1 LGHNA, CDR2 YNFKEQ. The CDR3 DNA reads as TGTGCCAGCAGCCAAGAGGTAACGGTCAAAAACATTCAGTACTTC. Translated, it gives CASSQEVTVKNIQYF.

Regarding this clonotype: One base away lies a much larger clone, so this may be a sequencing read error. The chain employs TRBV11-2 and TRBJ2-4; D gene ambiguous. V lost 5 bases and J 7 bases, leaving 9 bases between the germline ends. The CDR3 is 12 amino acids. Germline V CDR1 and CDR2: SGHAT, FQNNGV. CDR3 nucleotides: TGTGCCAGCAGCACCCGCTACAACATTCAGTACTTC. Translated, it gives CASSTRYNIQYF.

This clonotype was counted at least ten times. The chain uses TRBV6-2 or TRBV6-3 and TRBJ1-5; D gene uncertain. The length of the CDR3 is 14 residues. From germline, CDR1 is MNHEY and CDR2 SVGEGT. V was clipped by 0 bases and J by 5 bases, with 8 bases between them. CDR3 nucleotide sequence: TGTGCCAGCAGTTACTCGGACGGAGATCAGCCCCAGCATTTT. Its translation: CASSYSDGDQPQHF.

The chain joins TRBV27 to TRBJ2-3; no firm D call. The germline gives CDR1 MNHEY, CDR2 SMNVEV (reference sequence). The CDR3 consists of 12 residues. V was trimmed by 5 bases and J by 2 bases, leaving 5 bases between them. CDR3 nucleotide sequence: TGTGCCAGCAGTCTCAACACAGATACGCAGTATTTT. Translated, it gives CASSLNTDTQYF.

V gene TRBV24-1 combines with J gene TRBJ1-4; D not certain. Germline values: CDR1 KGHDR, CDR2 SFDVKD. The germline V and J ends were trimmed by 1 base and 7 bases, with 24 bases remaining between them. This CDR3 region has 19 residues. The CDR3 DNA follows: TGTGCCACCAGTGATTTTTATTATATGGGTTCGCGGGTCGCTGAAAAACTGTTTTTT. Its translation is CATSDFYYMGSRVAEKLFF.

This clonotype was counted ten times or more. The chain employs TRBV19 and TRBJ1-2, with D perhaps matching TRBD1 (6 bases). The CDR3 totals 15 residues. V gave up 3 bases and J gave up 4 bases, with 15 bases separating them. The germline V gene has CDR1 LNHDA and CDR2 SQIVND (reference sequence). CDR3 DNA sequence: TGTGCCAGTAGTATTTATCCACAGGGCGGCTATGGCTACACCTTC. It codes for CASSIYPQGGYGYTF.

There are a few counts of this clonotype. The CDR3 bases are TGCGCCAGCAGTGAACGGGCGAGGGGGGAGCTGTTTTTT. Amino acid sequence: CASSERARGELFF. This rearrangement joins TRBV10-2 to TRBJ2-2; D gene unclear. Germline values: CDR1 WSHSY, CDR2 SAAADI. With 3 bases removed from V and 8 bases from J, the gap between germline ends came to 10 bases. This CDR3 has 13 residues.

This clonotype appeared a few times. The rearrangement uses TRBV9 and TRBJ2-7; D is possibly TRBD2 (6 bases). The V and J ends lost 0 bases and 3 bases respectively, with 13 bases between them. Germline V CDR1 and CDR2: SGDLS, YYNGEE. The CDR3 loop spans 15 amino acids. Here the CDR3 reads CASSVGLGGYYEQYF. The CDR3 DNA is TGTGCCAGCAGCGTAGGACTAGGAGGATACTACGAGCAGTACTTC.

V and J are TRBV7-9 and TRBJ1-3; 8 positions match TRBD1. The germline V gene encodes CDR1 SEHNR and CDR2 FQNEAQ (reference sequence). Trimming removed 3 bases from V and 8 bases from J; junction bases left unmatched: 9. This CDR3 comprises 15 residues. The CDR3 loop is CASSFLGQGLDTIYF. The CDR3 DNA reads TGTGCCAGCAGCTTCCTTGGACAGGGTTTAGACACCATATATTTT.

This clonotype was detected only a few times. The chain links TRBV12-3 or TRBV12-4 to TRBJ2-7; 9 bases fit TRBD2. The V gene end was trimmed by 3 bases and the J gene end by 4 bases; junction bases not matched to a gene: 7. The CDR3 is 15 residues long. In DNA, the CDR3 is TGTGCCAGCAGTTTGTCGCCGGCGGGAGGGTACGAGCAGTACTTC. Residues: CASSLSPAGGYEQYF.

This clonotype was recorded many times. CDR3 in DNA: TGTGCCAGCAGGTCCAAATATAATGAGCAGTTCTTC. It encodes CASRSKYNEQFF. The chain is built from TRBV7-9 and TRBJ2-1; D uncertain. Germline loops: CDR1 SEHNR, CDR2 FQNEAQ (reference sequence). Deletions cut 6 bases from V and 7 bases from J, with 10 bases between. The CDR3 is made up of 12 amino acids.

The V and J genes are TRBV28 and TRBJ2-7; 12 bases fit TRBD2. The CDR3 length is 16 residues. V lost 4 bases, J lost 5 bases, and 9 bases stayed unmatched. Germline V CDR1 and CDR2: MDHEN, SYDVKM. The CDR3 region has the DNA TGTGCCAGCAGTTCGACGACTAGCGGGAGTCTCCACGAGCAGTACTTC. Its translation: CASSSTTSGSLHEQYF.

V usage is TRBV29-1 and J usage is TRBJ2-1, with D tentatively TRBD1 or TRBD2 (5 bases each). The V gene's germline CDR1 is SQVTM and CDR2 ANQGSEA. CDR3 length: 11 amino acids. Between the trimmed V and J ends, which lost 8 bases and 8 bases, there was a span of 13 bases. The CDR3 loop is CSPSRGDEQFF. CDR3 coding DNA: TGCAGCCCATCTAGAGGGGATGAGCAGTTCTTC.

Regarding this clonotype: One end of the junction does not line up with germline, which may come from a read error. The chain uses TRBV13 and TRBJ2-7, with 7 bases aligning to TRBD1. CDR3 length equals 16 residues. Germline assignment: CDR1 PRHDT and CDR2 FYEKMQ (reference sequence). Here the CDR3 DNA reads TGTGTCAGCAGCTTCCTCCGACAGGGCGCAACCTACGAGCAGTACTTC. It translates to CVSSFLRQGATYEQYF.